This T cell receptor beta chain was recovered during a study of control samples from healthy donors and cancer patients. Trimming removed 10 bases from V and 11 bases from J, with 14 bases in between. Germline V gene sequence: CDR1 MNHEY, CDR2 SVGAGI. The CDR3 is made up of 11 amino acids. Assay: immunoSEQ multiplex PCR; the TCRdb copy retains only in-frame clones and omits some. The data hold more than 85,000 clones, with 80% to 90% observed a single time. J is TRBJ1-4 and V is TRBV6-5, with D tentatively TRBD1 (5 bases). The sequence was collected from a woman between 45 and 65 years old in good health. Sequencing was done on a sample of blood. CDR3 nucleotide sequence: TGTGCCACCCTGGGGGTCGGGAAACTGTTTTTT. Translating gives CATLGVGKLFF.